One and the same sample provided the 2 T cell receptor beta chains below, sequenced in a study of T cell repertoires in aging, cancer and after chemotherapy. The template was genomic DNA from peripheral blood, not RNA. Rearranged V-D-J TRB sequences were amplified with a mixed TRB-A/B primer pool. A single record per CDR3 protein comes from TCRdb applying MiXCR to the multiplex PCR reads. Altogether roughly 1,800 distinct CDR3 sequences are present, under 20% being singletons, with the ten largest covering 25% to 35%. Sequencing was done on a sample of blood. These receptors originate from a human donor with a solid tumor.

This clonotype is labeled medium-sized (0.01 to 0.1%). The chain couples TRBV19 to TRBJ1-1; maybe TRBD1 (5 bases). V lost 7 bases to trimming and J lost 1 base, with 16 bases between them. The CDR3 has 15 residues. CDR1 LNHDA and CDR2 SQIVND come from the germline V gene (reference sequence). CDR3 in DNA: TGTGCCAGTAAGTCTTACGGGACGGGGAACACTGAAGCTTTCTTT. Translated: CASKSYGTGNTEAFF.

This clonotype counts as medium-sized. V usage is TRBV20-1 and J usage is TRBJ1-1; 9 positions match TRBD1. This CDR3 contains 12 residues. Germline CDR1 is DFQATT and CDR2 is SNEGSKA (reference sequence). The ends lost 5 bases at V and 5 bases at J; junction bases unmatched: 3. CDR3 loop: CSAWDRATEAFF. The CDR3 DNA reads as TGCAGTGCTTGGGACAGGGCGACTGAAGCTTTCTTT.